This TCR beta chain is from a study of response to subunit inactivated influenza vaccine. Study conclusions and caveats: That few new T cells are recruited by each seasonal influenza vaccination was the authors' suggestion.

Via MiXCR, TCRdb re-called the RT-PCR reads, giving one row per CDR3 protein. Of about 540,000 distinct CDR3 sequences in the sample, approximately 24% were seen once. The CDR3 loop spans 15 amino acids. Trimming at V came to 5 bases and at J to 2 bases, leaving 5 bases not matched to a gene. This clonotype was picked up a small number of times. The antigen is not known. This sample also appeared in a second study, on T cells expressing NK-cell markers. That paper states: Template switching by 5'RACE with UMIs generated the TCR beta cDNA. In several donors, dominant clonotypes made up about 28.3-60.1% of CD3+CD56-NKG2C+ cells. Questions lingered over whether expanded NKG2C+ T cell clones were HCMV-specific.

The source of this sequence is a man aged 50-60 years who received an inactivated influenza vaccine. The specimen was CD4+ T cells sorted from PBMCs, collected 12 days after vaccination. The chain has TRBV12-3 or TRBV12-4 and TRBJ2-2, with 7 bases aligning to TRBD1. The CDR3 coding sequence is TGTGCCAGCAGTATGGGACAGTTAAACACCGGGGAGCTGTTTTTT. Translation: CASSMGQLNTGELFF.